This T cell receptor (beta chain) was recorded in a study of cytotoxic CD8 clonotypes in ibrutinib-treated CLL. The wider study: Enrolment comprised about a dozen relapsed/refractory and 15 treatment-naive patients; 17 to 18 were IGHV unmutated.

Study outcomes and limitations: Investigators sampled sustained-remission and progressing patients at differing times.

Generated by immunoSEQ multiplex PCR, the TCRdb table keeps only in-frame clones and is missing some. The sample yields 150,000 or so clones, 80% seen once. This CDR3 has 14 residues. The J segment lost 2 bases and the V segment lost 5 bases, leaving 5 bases of the junction unmatched. Germline V gene lookup returns CDR1 MGHRA and CDR2 YSYEKL. In its sample, this clone was seen a few times. Its specificity is unknown. The sequenced sample was PBMCs, obtained after 36 months of ibrutinib treatment. The chain recombines TRBV4-1 with TRBJ2-7; 8 bases are a match to TRBD1. This clonotype was sampled from a human donor with chronic lymphocytic leukemia. The DNA for the CDR3 is TGCGCCAGCAGCTCCGGGACAGGCACCTACGAGCAGTACTTC. It yields the protein CASSSGTGTYEQYF.